The text below deals with one T cell receptor beta chain. Antigen: not known. Every donor was a healthy person donating bone marrow. The data stem from a study of cytomegalovirus exposure and HLA in healthy donors. On the study more broadly: Researchers previously reported finding 90 million to 130 million unique TCR beta sequences from around 200 million T cells.

In the PCR, 60 Vbeta and 13 Jbeta primers were used. Measured with immunoSEQ multiplex PCR; TCRdb has only the in-frame clones, and not every one. This table holds approximately 190,000 clones, over 75% found once. Germline CDR1 SGHVS, CDR2 FNYEAQ. The CDR3 consists of 18 residues. V gave up 1 base and J gave up 1 base, with 20 bases separating them. General study points: Productive rates of about 90% or about 30% were seen for most TCR beta V segments in an earlier analysis.

The chain links TRBV7-6 to TRBJ2-7; weak D call: TRBD1 (5 bases). Sequencing input: PBMCs. This TCR came from a man in his forties in good health and CMV-seropositive. CDR3 coding DNA: TGTGCCAGCAGCTTAGGGGGCAGGGTGAACGTTGAATCCTACGAGCAGTACTTC. Protein sequence: CASSLGGRVNVESYEQYF.